This TCR beta chain derives from a study of T cell repertoires in cytomegalovirus infection. About the research overall: Recently identified HLA-C-restricted and well-studied HLA-B-restricted CMV epitopes were used. Indicated by public TCR beta signatures were CMV infection and matching HLA type.

In regard to this clonotype: Its antigen is unidentified.

TCRdb analysed the reads with MiXCR anew, one entry per CDR3 protein. This sample has approximately 910,000 distinct CDR3 sequences, with approximately 31% found just once. Study-wide results and limits: Frequencies of public TCR beta families were cumulated, and this identified carriers of CMV plus the relevant HLA. It was HLA-C-restricted CMV-specific TCR beta clonotypes that dominated the response ex vivo.

The specimen comprised cultured CD8+ T cells from PBMCs, sampled from culture after CMV antigen stimulation. This clonotype was sampled from a human donor in good health (CMV status not recorded). Some clones in this sample may be carry-over from other donors' samples.

The CDR3 DNA reads TGTGCCACCAGCGGATGGGGGGGCGACGACGATGAGCAGTTCTTC. Its protein is CATSGWGGDDDEQFF. The rearrangement links TRBV15 to TRBJ2-1; possible D gene TRBD2, 7 bases. The ends were cut back, 5 bases at V and 8 bases at J, with 19 bases in the middle. This CDR3 is built from 15 residues. CDR1 and CDR2 (germline): LNHNV, YYDKDF (reference sequence). Complete variable domain (other parts from reference TRBV15 and TRBJ2-1): DAMVIQNPRYQVTQFGKPVTLSCSQTLNHNVMYWYQQKSSQAPKLLFHYYDKDFNNEADTPDNFQSRRPNTSFCFLDIRSPGLGDTAMYLCATSGWGGDDDEQFFGPGTRLTVL.